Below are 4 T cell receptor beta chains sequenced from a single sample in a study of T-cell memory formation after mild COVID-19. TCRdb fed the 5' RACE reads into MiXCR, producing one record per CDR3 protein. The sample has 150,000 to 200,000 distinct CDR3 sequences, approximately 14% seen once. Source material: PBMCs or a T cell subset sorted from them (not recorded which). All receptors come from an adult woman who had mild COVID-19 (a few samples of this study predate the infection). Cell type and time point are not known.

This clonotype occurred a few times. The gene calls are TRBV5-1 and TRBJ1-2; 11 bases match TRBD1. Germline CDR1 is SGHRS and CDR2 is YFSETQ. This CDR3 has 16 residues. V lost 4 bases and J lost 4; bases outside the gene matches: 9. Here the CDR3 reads CASSNGQGAPGYGYTF. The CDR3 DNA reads TGCGCCAGCAGCAACGGACAGGGGGCGCCCGGCTATGGCTACACCTTC.

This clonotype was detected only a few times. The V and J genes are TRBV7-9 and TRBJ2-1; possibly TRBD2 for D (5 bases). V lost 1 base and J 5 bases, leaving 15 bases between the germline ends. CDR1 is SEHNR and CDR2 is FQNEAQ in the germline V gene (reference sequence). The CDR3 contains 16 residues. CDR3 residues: CASSLGLALLNNEQFF. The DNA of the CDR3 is TGTGCCAGCAGCTTAGGGCTAGCCTTACTAAACAATGAGCAGTTCTTC.

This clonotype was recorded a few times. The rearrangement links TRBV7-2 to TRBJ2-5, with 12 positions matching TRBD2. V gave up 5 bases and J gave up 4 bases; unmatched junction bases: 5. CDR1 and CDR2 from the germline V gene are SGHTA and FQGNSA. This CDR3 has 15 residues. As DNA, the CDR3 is TGTGCCAGCAGCACCCCGACTAGCGGGAGAGAGACCCAGTACTTC. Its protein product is CASSTPTSGRETQYF.

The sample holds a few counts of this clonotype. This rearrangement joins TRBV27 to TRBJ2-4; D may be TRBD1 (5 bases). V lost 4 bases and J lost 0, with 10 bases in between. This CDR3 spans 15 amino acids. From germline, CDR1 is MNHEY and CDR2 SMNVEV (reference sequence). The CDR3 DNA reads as TGTGCCAGCAGTTGGGGCCACCAAGCCAAAAACATTCAGTACTTC. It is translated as CASSWGHQAKNIQYF.